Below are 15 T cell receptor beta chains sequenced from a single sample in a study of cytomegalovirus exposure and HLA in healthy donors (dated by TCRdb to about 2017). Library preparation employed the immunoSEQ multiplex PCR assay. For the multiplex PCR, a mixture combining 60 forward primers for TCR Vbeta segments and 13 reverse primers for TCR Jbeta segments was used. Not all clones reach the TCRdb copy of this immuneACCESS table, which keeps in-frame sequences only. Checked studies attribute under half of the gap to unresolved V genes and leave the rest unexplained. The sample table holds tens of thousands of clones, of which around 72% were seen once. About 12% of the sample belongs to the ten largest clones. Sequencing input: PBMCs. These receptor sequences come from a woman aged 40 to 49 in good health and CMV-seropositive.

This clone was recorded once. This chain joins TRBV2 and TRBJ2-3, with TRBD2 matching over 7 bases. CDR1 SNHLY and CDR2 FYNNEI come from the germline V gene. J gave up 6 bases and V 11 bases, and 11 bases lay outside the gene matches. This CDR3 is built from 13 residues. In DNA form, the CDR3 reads TGTGCCGGGTCGGTTTACGGGGGGGATACGCAGTATTTT. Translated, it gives CAGSVYGGDTQYF.

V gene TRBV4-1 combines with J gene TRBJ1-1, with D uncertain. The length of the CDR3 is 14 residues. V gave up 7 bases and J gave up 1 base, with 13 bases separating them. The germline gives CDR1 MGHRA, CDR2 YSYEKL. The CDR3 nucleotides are TGCGCCAGCACCCCGGTGATAGCGAACACTGAAGCTTTCTTT. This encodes CASTPVIANTEAFF.

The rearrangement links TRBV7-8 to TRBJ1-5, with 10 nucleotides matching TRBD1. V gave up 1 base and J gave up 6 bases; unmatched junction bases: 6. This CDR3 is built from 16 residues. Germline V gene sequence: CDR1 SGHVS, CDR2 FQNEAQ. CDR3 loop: CASSLEGQGLVQPQHF. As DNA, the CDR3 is TGTGCCAGCAGCTTAGAGGGACAGGGGTTAGTTCAGCCCCAGCATTTT.

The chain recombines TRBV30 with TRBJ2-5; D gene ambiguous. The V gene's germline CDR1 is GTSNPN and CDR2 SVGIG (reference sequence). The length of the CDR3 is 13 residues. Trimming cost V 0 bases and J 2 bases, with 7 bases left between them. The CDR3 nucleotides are TGTGCCTGGAGTGTAAACTTACAAGAGACCCAGTACTTC. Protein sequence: CAWSVNLQETQYF.

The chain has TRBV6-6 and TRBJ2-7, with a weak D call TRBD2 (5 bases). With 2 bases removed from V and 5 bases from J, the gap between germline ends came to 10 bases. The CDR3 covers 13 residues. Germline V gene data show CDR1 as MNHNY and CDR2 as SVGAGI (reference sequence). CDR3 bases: TGTGCCAGCAGTTACGGGGAGTTGGACGAGCAGTACTTC. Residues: CASSYGELDEQYF.

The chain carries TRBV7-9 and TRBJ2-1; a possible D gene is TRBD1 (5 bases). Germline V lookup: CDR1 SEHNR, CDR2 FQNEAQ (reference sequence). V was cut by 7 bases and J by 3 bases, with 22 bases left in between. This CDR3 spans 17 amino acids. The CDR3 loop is CASTRRQGERVYNEQFF. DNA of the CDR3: TGTGCCAGCACCAGACGACAAGGGGAAAGGGTCTACAATGAGCAGTTCTTC.

The CDR3 DNA reads as TGTGCCAGCAGCTTGCCCGGGACTAGCGTGCGCGAGCAGTACTTC. Its translation is CASSLPGTSVREQYF. The rearrangement uses TRBV5-4 and TRBJ2-7; 10 nucleotides line up with TRBD2. The germline V gene has CDR1 SGHNT and CDR2 YYREEE (reference sequence). The CDR3 has 15 amino acids. V gave up 1 base and J gave up 6 bases; unmatched junction bases: 7.

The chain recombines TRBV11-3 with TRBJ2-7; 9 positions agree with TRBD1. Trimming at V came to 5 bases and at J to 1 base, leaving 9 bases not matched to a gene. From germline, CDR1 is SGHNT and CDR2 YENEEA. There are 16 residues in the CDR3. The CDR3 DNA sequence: TGTGCCAGCAGCCCCGGACAGGGGCAGCGTTCCTACGAGCAGTACTTC. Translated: CASSPGQGQRSYEQYF.

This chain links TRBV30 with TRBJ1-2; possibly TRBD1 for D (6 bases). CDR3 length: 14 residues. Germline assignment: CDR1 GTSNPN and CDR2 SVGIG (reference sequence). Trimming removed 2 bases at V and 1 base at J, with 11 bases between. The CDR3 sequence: CAWSPGALNYGYTF. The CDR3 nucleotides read TGTGCCTGGAGTCCAGGGGCCCTTAACTATGGCTACACCTTC.

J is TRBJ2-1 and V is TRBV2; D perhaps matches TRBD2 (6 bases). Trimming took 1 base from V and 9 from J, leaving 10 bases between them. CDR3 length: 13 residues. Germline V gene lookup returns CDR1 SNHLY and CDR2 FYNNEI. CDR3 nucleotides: TGTGCCAGCAGTGAAGGGGAGGCAATTGAGCAGTTCTTC. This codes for CASSEGEAIEQFF.

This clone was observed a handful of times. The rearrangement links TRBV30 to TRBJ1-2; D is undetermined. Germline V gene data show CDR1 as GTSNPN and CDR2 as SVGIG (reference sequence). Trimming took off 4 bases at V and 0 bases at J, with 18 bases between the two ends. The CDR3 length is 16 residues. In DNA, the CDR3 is TGTGCCTGGACTCGTCTCCTGACTACGGCTAACTATGGCTACACCTTC. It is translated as CAWTRLLTTANYGYTF. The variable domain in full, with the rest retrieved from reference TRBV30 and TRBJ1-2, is SQTIHQWPATLVQPVGSPLSLECTVEGTSNPNLYWYRQAAGRGLQLLFYSVGIGQISSEVPQNLSASRPQDRQFILSSKKLLLSDSGFYLCAWTRLLTTANYGYTFGSGTRLTVV.

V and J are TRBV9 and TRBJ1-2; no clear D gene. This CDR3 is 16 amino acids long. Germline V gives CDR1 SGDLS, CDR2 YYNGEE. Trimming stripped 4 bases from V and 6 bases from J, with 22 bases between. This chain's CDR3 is CASSSEVGFRTDGYTF. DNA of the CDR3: TGTGCCAGCAGCTCCGAGGTCGGGTTTCGTACGGATGGCTACACCTTC.

The CDR3 reads CASSLGLAGSSYNEQFF. The CDR3 region has the DNA TGTGCCAGCAGCTTGGGACTAGCGGGGAGCTCCTACAATGAGCAGTTCTTC. The V gene is TRBV5-6, the J gene TRBJ2-1; 11 nucleotides align to TRBD2. The CDR3 is 17 residues long. V gave up 0 bases and J gave up 0 bases; unmatched junction bases: 2. Germline loops: CDR1 SGHDT, CDR2 YYEEEE.

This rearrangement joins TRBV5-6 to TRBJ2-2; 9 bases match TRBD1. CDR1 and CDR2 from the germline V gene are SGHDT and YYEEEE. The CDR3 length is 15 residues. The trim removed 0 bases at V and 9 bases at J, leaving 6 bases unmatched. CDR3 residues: CASSLVETGGRELFF. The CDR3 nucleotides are TGTGCCAGCAGCTTGGTGGAGACAGGGGGTAGGGAGCTGTTTTTT.

Written as DNA, the CDR3 is TGCGCCAGCAGCCATTGGGGTCAGCGGGGGGCCCTCACGGAGACCCAGTACTTC. Its translation: CASSHWGQRGALTETQYF. J is TRBJ2-5 and V is TRBV4-1; 9 positions match TRBD2. CDR3 length: 18 amino acids. The V segment lost 3 bases and the J segment 5 bases; nucleotides outside the gene matches: 16. Germline lookup yields CDR1 MGHRA and CDR2 YSYEKL.